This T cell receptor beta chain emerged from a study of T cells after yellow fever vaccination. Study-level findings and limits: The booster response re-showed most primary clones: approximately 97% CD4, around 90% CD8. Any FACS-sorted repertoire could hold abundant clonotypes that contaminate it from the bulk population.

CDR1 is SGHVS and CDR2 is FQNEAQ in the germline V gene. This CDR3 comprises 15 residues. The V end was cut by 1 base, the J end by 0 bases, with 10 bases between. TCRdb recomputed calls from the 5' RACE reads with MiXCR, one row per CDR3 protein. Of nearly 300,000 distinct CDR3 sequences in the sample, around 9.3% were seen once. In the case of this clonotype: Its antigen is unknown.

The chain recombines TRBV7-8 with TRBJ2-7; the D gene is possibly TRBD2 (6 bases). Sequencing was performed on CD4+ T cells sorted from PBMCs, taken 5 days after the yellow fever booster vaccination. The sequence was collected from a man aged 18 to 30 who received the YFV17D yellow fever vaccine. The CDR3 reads CASSLGPGVSYEQYF. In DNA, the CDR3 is TGTGCCAGCAGCTTAGGGCCGGGAGTCTCCTACGAGCAGTACTTC. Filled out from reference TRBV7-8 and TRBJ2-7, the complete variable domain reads GAGVSQSPRYKVAKRGQDVALRCDPISGHVSLFWYQQALGQGPEFLTYFQNEAQLDKSGLPSDRFFAERPEGSVSTLKIQRTQQEDSAVYLCASSLGPGVSYEQYFGPGTRLTVT.